This is a list of T cell receptor beta chains from one sample in a study of T cell responses to AZD1222 COVID-19 vaccine. Sequenced by immunoSEQ multiplex PCR; TCRdb stores in-frame clones only, minus some. The sample holds 130,000 or so clones, 65% to 90% seen once. Sequenced material: peripheral blood, taken 28 days after the second dose of the MenACWY control vaccine. Every receptor here comes from an adult who received the MenACWY meningococcal vaccine as a control. Each CDR3 is given without its conserved first and last residue. A D gene is named only where the DNA matches it firmly. Clone size is given for some rows only: seen once, a few or many times, or a class if the clone is expanded.

CDR3aa: ASSRGGLSRSETQY
d_gene: .
j_gene: TRBJ2-5
v_gene: TRBV5-4
abundance: .

CDR3aa: ASTSFLAGRPTDTQY
d_gene: .
j_gene: TRBJ2-3
v_gene: TRBV27
abundance: .

CDR3aa: ATSRDGVSNQPQH
d_gene: .
j_gene: TRBJ1-5
v_gene: TRBV15
abundance: .

CDR3aa: ASSALAGGPGNEQF
d_gene: TRBD2
j_gene: TRBJ2-1
v_gene: TRBV9
abundance: once

CDR3aa: ASSYDESSYEQY
d_gene: .
j_gene: TRBJ2-7
v_gene: TRBV6-2/TRBV6-3
abundance: .

CDR3aa: ASSYMGRDTQY
d_gene: .
j_gene: TRBJ2-3
v_gene: TRBV6-2/TRBV6-3
abundance: .

CDR3aa: ASSAGQGGNTIY
d_gene: TRBD1
j_gene: TRBJ1-3
v_gene: TRBV3-1/TRBV3-2
abundance: .

CDR3aa: ASSPIVRASNQPQH
d_gene: .
j_gene: TRBJ1-5
v_gene: TRBV5-5
abundance: .

CDR3aa: ASSLWTGVNYGYT
d_gene: TRBD1
j_gene: TRBJ1-2
v_gene: TRBV28
abundance: .

CDR3aa: ASSRRQGNTEAF
d_gene: TRBD1
j_gene: TRBJ1-1
v_gene: TRBV3-1/TRBV3-2
abundance: .

CDR3aa: ASSRTGGGNGADTQY
d_gene: TRBD1
j_gene: TRBJ2-3
v_gene: TRBV2
abundance: .

CDR3aa: AIQRTLNTGELF
d_gene: .
j_gene: TRBJ2-2
v_gene: TRBV10-3
abundance: once

CDR3aa: ASSQWGLAGGRGTDTQY
d_gene: TRBD2
j_gene: TRBJ2-3
v_gene: TRBV4-1
abundance: once

CDR3aa: ASSQDQGRGYNEQF
d_gene: .
j_gene: TRBJ2-1
v_gene: TRBV4-1
abundance: once

CDR3aa: ATSDFGTSGDEQY
d_gene: TRBD2
j_gene: TRBJ2-7
v_gene: TRBV24-1
abundance: .

CDR3aa: ANPRGEKLF
d_gene: .
j_gene: TRBJ1-4
v_gene: TRBV21-1
abundance: .

CDR3aa: ASTLAGGGANVLT
d_gene: TRBD2
j_gene: TRBJ2-6
v_gene: TRBV5-1
abundance: .

CDR3aa: ASSLQTGGNQPQH
d_gene: TRBD1
j_gene: TRBJ1-5
v_gene: TRBV7-2
abundance: once

CDR3aa: ASSRTEGNQPQH
d_gene: .
j_gene: TRBJ1-5
v_gene: TRBV27
abundance: once

CDR3aa: AAGLRYNEQF
d_gene: .
j_gene: TRBJ2-1
v_gene: TRBV21-1
abundance: .

CDR3aa: ASGLVDTSGGSSNEKLF
d_gene: .
j_gene: TRBJ1-4
v_gene: TRBV12-5
abundance: .

CDR3aa: SVEMGLGYEQY
d_gene: .
j_gene: TRBJ2-7
v_gene: TRBV29-1
abundance: .

CDR3aa: ASSLELAGRSPLH
d_gene: .
j_gene: TRBJ1-6
v_gene: TRBV7-8
abundance: .

CDR3aa: ASSLSTGTVSTDTQY
d_gene: .
j_gene: TRBJ2-3
v_gene: TRBV5-4
abundance: .

CDR3aa: ASNPREGWAF
d_gene: .
j_gene: TRBJ1-1
v_gene: TRBV2
abundance: .

CDR3aa: ASSYEVYGQPQH
d_gene: .
j_gene: TRBJ1-5
v_gene: TRBV6-5
abundance: .

CDR3aa: ASSLKGVGEQF
d_gene: .
j_gene: TRBJ2-1
v_gene: TRBV12-3/TRBV12-4
abundance: .

CDR3aa: ASGGRGSEQY
d_gene: TRBD2
j_gene: TRBJ2-7
v_gene: TRBV7-9
abundance: .